This T cell receptor (beta chain) was observed in a study of early T cells in non-severe SARS-CoV-2 infection. Each CDR3 protein is one row after TCRdb ran MiXCR on the 5' RACE reads. In the table there are more than 50,000 distinct CDR3 sequences, 9.1% of which are singletons. V lost 3 bases and J lost 3, with 12 bases in between. Germline-derived CDR1 and CDR2 are LGHDT and YNNKEL (reference sequence). The CDR3 consists of 14 residues. The sequencing input was whole blood. The TCR was taken from an adult who was a healthcare worker with PCR-confirmed SARS-CoV-2 infection or an uninfected control (not recorded which). The chain is built from TRBV3-1 and TRBJ2-7; the D gene is possibly TRBD2 (5 bases). The CDR3 DNA sequence: TGTGCCAGCAGCCAGGGCGGGCATGACTACGAGCAGTACTTC. It yields the protein CASSQGGHDYEQYF.